The 28 T cell receptor beta chains presented below share a single source sample, sequenced in a study of blood T cell repertoires in COVID-19. The protocol was immunoSEQ multiplex PCR, while the TCRdb copy is restricted to in-frame clones and leaves out a portion. The table records about 230,000 clones, roughly 84% of them present only once. The sequenced sample consisted of peripheral blood. These receptors were obtained from a woman in her forties or fifties with acute or convalescent COVID-19.

This clone has a handful of counts. This chain joins TRBV9 and TRBJ2-6, with D hard to call. Trimming cost V 4 bases and J 2 bases, with 7 bases left between them. This CDR3 spans 14 amino acids. Germline V gene sequence: CDR1 SGDLS, CDR2 YYNGEE. The CDR3 spells CASSPGAGANVLTF. CDR3 nucleotide sequence: TGTGCCAGCAGCCCGGGTGCTGGGGCCAACGTCCTGACTTTC.

CDR3 in DNA: TGTGCCAGCAGTTACCTGGTTCCTATTCCAGGGGGCAGGAGTGGCTACACCTTC. This encodes CASSYLVPIPGGRSGYTF. This chain joins TRBV6-2 or TRBV6-3 and TRBJ1-2, with 8 bases aligning to TRBD1. The CDR3 covers 18 residues. Trimming took 2 bases from V and 7 from J; bases not matched to a gene: 18. Germline V lookup: CDR1 MNHEY, CDR2 SVGEGT.

V and J are TRBV19 and TRBJ2-2; the match to TRBD1 covers 10 bases. This CDR3 comprises 16 residues. V lost 5 bases and J lost 7; bases outside the gene matches: 10. Germline V gene sequence: CDR1 LNHDA, CDR2 SQIVND (reference sequence). The CDR3 nucleotides are TGTGCCAGTAGTTCCACCGGGACAGGGGCTGGCGGGGAGCTGTTTTTT. It encodes CASSSTGTGAGGELFF.

This chain uses TRBV11-2 with TRBJ2-2, with D hard to call. The CDR3 sequence is 13 residues long. Germline loops: CDR1 SGHAT, CDR2 FQNNGV. The V gene lost 5 bases and the J gene lost 4 bases, with 8 bases spanning the gap. The CDR3 DNA follows: TGTGCCAGCAGCATCCCGTCCACCGGGGAGCTGTTTTTT. Its protein product is CASSIPSTGELFF.

The rearrangement links TRBV7-9 to TRBJ1-1; 10 nucleotides match TRBD1. From germline, CDR1 is SEHNR and CDR2 FQNEAQ (reference sequence). This CDR3 is 14 amino acids long. J gave up 5 bases and V 3 bases, and 3 bases lay outside the gene matches. The CDR3 loop reads CASSFGTGETEAFF. CDR3 DNA: TGTGCCAGCAGCTTCGGGACAGGGGAGACTGAAGCTTTCTTT.

The V gene is TRBV6-5, the J gene TRBJ2-1; 7 positions agree with TRBD2. V was clipped by 2 bases and J by 9 bases; unmatched bases: 4. The germline CDR1 and CDR2 sequences are MNHEY and SVGAGI. The CDR3 loop spans 13 amino acids. CDR3: CASSYAGAAEQFF. The CDR3 region has the DNA TGTGCCAGCAGTTACGCGGGAGCGGCTGAGCAGTTCTTC.

The chain has TRBV6-5 and TRBJ1-2, with 9 bases that match TRBD1. J gave up 2 bases and V 6 bases, and 1 base lay outside the gene matches. The CDR3 runs 13 residues. Germline V gene lookup returns CDR1 MNHEY and CDR2 SVGAGI. Written as DNA, the CDR3 is TGTGCCAGCAGGGGGACAGGGAACTATGGCTACACCTTC. This codes for CASRGTGNYGYTF.

The V gene is TRBV5-1, the J gene TRBJ2-1; 12 bases line up with TRBD2. The CDR3 length is 17 residues. Losses at the gene ends were 4 bases for V and 0 bases for J; bases not matched to a gene: 5. Germline CDR1 SGHRS, CDR2 YFSETQ. The CDR3 DNA reads TGCGCCAGCAGCACCACGACTAGCGGGAGCTCCTACAATGAGCAGTTCTTC. Its translation is CASSTTTSGSSYNEQFF. Supplemented by reference TRBV5-1 and TRBJ2-1, the full variable domain reads KAGVTQTPRYLIKTRGQQVTLSCSPISGHRSVSWYQQTPGQGLQFLFEYFSETQRNKGNFPGRFSGRQFSNSRSEMNVSTLELGDSALYLCASSTTTSGSSYNEQFFGPGTRLTVL.

This clone was observed a single time. The chain has TRBV5-1 and TRBJ2-7, with 10 nucleotides matching TRBD1. The J segment lost 5 bases and the V segment lost 5 bases, leaving 13 bases of the junction unmatched. The CDR3 has 16 residues. The germline gives CDR1 SGHRS, CDR2 YFSETQ. The CDR3 sequence is CASSNPAGTGDNEQYF. Here the CDR3 DNA reads TGCGCCAGCAGTAACCCCGCCGGGACAGGGGATAACGAGCAGTACTTC.

The CDR3 protein is CASGRYFDEKLFF. DNA of the CDR3: TGTGCCAGCGGCAGGTATTTCGATGAAAAACTGTTTTTT. V usage is TRBV7-9 and J usage is TRBJ1-4; D unresolved. The CDR3 has 13 amino acids. CDR1 SEHNR and CDR2 FQNEAQ come from the germline V gene (reference sequence). The germline V and J ends were trimmed by 8 bases and 6 bases, with 13 bases remaining between them.

This clone was detected only once. The chain carries TRBV5-8 and TRBJ2-7; the match to TRBD1 covers 7 bases. CDR3 size: 15 residues. The V gene's germline CDR1 is SGHTS and CDR2 YDEGEE. Unmatched junction bases numbered 12, after V lost 4 bases and J lost 5 bases. The CDR3 DNA follows: TGTGCCAGCAGCCCGAGAGGGGGCGCCGGGGACGAGCAGTACTTC. It translates to CASSPRGGAGDEQYF.

This sequence joins TRBV6-1 and TRBJ2-7; 9 bases fit TRBD2. The CDR3 extends over 17 amino acids. Germline trimming cut 4 bases from V and 4 bases from J; bases unmatched to any gene: 14. Germline V lookup: CDR1 MNHNS, CDR2 SASEGT. The CDR3 reads CASSGASGAAAIYEQYF. CDR3 coding DNA: TGTGCCAGCAGTGGGGCTAGCGGGGCTGCCGCAATTTACGAGCAGTACTTC.

The chain links TRBV7-2 to TRBJ2-2, with a tentative D call TRBD2 (6 bases). V lost 4 bases, J lost 7 bases, and 13 bases lay in between. This CDR3 has 14 amino acids. The V gene's germline CDR1 is SGHTA and CDR2 FQGNSA. CDR3 DNA: TGTGCCAGCAGCTCCAGGGACTGGGGCGGGGAGCTGTTTTTT. It yields the protein CASSSRDWGGELFF. The full variable domain, rest sourced from reference TRBV7-2 and TRBJ2-2, is GAGVSQSPSNKVTEKGKDVELRCDPISGHTALYWYRQSLGQGLEFLIYFQGNSAPDKSGLPSDRFSAERTGGSVSTLTIQRTQQEDSAVYLCASSSRDWGGELFFGEGSRLTVL.

This sequence joins TRBV28 and TRBJ2-5; D is unclear. CDR1 is MDHEN and CDR2 is SYDVKM in the germline V gene. Trimming stripped 3 bases from V and 5 bases from J, with 13 bases between. The CDR3 loop spans 14 amino acids. The CDR3 region is CASSLVAKPETQYF. The CDR3 DNA reads TGTGCCAGCAGTTTGGTCGCGAAGCCCGAGACCCAGTACTTC.

CDR3 nucleotide sequence: TGTGCCAGCAGCTTTGGCGCCGGGACAGTTTCCTACAATGAGCAGTTCTTC. It specifies CASSFGAGTVSYNEQFF. The V and J genes are TRBV7-6 and TRBJ2-1, with 7 bases fitting TRBD1. This CDR3 spans 17 amino acids. Germline CDR1 is SGHVS and CDR2 is FNYEAQ. V was pared by 3 bases and J by 1 base, with 9 bases of the junction left unmatched. The full variable domain, rest sourced from reference TRBV7-6 and TRBJ2-1, is GAGVSQSPRYKVTKRGQDVALRCDPISGHVSLYWYRQALGQGPEFLTYFNYEAQQDKSGLPNDRFSAERPEGSISTLTIQRTEQRDSAMYRCASSFGAGTVSYNEQFFGPGTRLTVL.

The rearrangement uses TRBV19 and TRBJ2-5; D is ambiguous. V lost 3 bases and J 1 base, leaving 9 bases between the germline ends. Germline V gene sequence: CDR1 LNHDA, CDR2 SQIVND (reference sequence). The CDR3 contains 14 residues. DNA for the CDR3: TGTGCCAGTAGTATCATGAGTAGCCAAGAGACCCAGTACTTC. It specifies CASSIMSSQETQYF.

The rearrangement links TRBV6-2 or TRBV6-3 to TRBJ1-5, with 7 bases matching TRBD1. The CDR3 consists of 13 residues. V lost 4 bases, J lost 7 bases, and 4 bases stayed unmatched. Per the germline V gene, CDR1 is MNHEY and CDR2 is SVGEGT. The CDR3 DNA follows: TGTGCCAGCAGTTCGACAGGGAGGCAGCCCCAGCATTTT. This codes for CASSSTGRQPQHF.

The chain has TRBV27 and TRBJ1-6; D remains unclear. V dropped 2 bases and J dropped 11 bases, with 13 bases sitting between them. The CDR3 is 14 amino acids. Germline V lookup: CDR1 MNHEY, CDR2 SMNVEV (reference sequence). DNA for the CDR3: TGTGCCAGCAGTTTAGTATCGGCTAGTCCACCCCTCCACTTT. The encoded protein is CASSLVSASPPLHF.

The chain couples TRBV5-1 to TRBJ2-3, with D possibly matching TRBD1 (6 bases). V was clipped by 6 bases and J by 3 bases, with 11 bases between them. This CDR3 region has 13 residues. Germline V gene lookup returns CDR1 SGHRS and CDR2 YFSETQ. DNA of the CDR3: TGCGCCAGCACGGCCCAGGGGACAGATACGCAGTATTTT. It is translated as CASTAQGTDTQYF.

J is TRBJ1-1 and V is TRBV5-1; 7 positions agree with TRBD1. This CDR3 is built from 13 residues. Trimming cost V 5 bases and J 8 bases; bases outside gene matches: 9. In germline, CDR1 is SGHRS, CDR2 YFSETQ. The CDR3 sequence: CASRRDRPGEAFF. The DNA for the CDR3 is TGCGCCAGCAGGCGGGACAGACCTGGCGAAGCTTTCTTT. Using reference TRBV5-1 and TRBJ1-1 for the parts outside the CDR3, the full variable domain is KAGVTQTPRYLIKTRGQQVTLSCSPISGHRSVSWYQQTPGQGLQFLFEYFSETQRNKGNFPGRFSGRQFSNSRSEMNVSTLELGDSALYLCASRRDRPGEAFFGQGTRLTVV.

The chain uses TRBV2 and TRBJ1-2; no reliable D call. CDR1 SNHLY and CDR2 FYNNEI come from the germline V gene. Trimming cost V 6 bases and J 8 bases, with 16 bases left between them. The CDR3 is 13 residues long. CDR3 residues: CASRRAGKEGYTF. CDR3 DNA sequence: TGTGCCAGCAGGAGGGCAGGAAAGGAAGGCTACACCTTC.

The V and J genes are TRBV10-3 and TRBJ2-3; D is possibly TRBD1 (5 bases). The CDR3 loop spans 13 amino acids. The ends were cut back, 9 bases at V and 0 bases at J, with 10 bases in the middle. Germline-derived CDR1 and CDR2 are ENHRY and SYGVKD. The CDR3 sequence: CAIRDRSTDTQYF. The CDR3 DNA is TGTGCCATTCGTGACAGAAGCACAGATACGCAGTATTTT.

The rearrangement joins TRBV6-2 or TRBV6-3 to TRBJ2-1; D is perhaps TRBD1 (6 bases). Trimming stripped 3 bases from V and 8 bases from J, with 11 bases between. This CDR3 comprises 13 residues. Germline loops: CDR1 MNHEY, CDR2 SVGEGT. In DNA form, the CDR3 reads TGTGCCAGCAGTTATGCAGGGGAATATGAGCAGTTCTTC. Amino acid sequence: CASSYAGEYEQFF.

V is TRBV30 and J is TRBJ1-6, with a weak D call TRBD1 (6 bases). V was pared by 1 base and J by 8 bases, with 18 bases between. Germline V gives CDR1 GTSNPN, CDR2 SVGIG (reference sequence). The CDR3 is 16 residues long. This CDR3 is CAWSDGGSHFDSPLHF. The CDR3 coding sequence is TGTGCCTGGAGTGATGGGGGCTCCCACTTTGATTCACCCCTCCACTTT.

This rearrangement joins TRBV19 to TRBJ1-2; D ambiguous. Trimming left V 1 base short and J 4 bases short, with 13 bases between. This CDR3 has 15 amino acids. The germline gives CDR1 LNHDA, CDR2 SQIVND (reference sequence). The CDR3 here is CASSIGGEPLYGYTF. The CDR3 DNA follows: TGTGCCAGTAGTATAGGGGGAGAACCACTCTATGGCTACACCTTC.

The chain uses TRBV15 and TRBJ2-2; 12 nucleotides line up with TRBD2. The CDR3 extends over 17 amino acids. V dropped 2 bases and J dropped 7; count of bases not matched to a gene: 8. Germline CDR1 reads LNHNV; CDR2 reads YYDKDF (reference sequence). The CDR3 nucleotides read TGTGCCACCAGCAGACGGACTAGCGGGAAGGATGGCGGGGAGCTGTTTTTT. As protein: CATSRRTSGKDGGELFF.

In DNA form, the CDR3 reads TGTGCCAGTAGTATTGCGGGGGATTTGAACACTGAAGCTTTCTTT. This sequence encodes CASSIAGDLNTEAFF. The chain combines TRBV19 with TRBJ1-1; weak D call: TRBD1 (5 bases). V lost 3 bases, J lost 0 bases, and 11 bases lay in between. CDR3 length: 15 residues. Germline V gives CDR1 LNHDA, CDR2 SQIVND (reference sequence). The full variable domain, rest sourced from reference TRBV19 and TRBJ1-1, is DGGITQSPKYLFRKEGQNVTLSCEQNLNHDAMYWYRQDPGQGLRLIYYSQIVNDFQKGDIAEGYSVSREKKESFPLTVTSAQKNPTAFYLCASSIAGDLNTEAFFGQGTRLTVV.

This clone was seen once. The chain combines TRBV11-1 with TRBJ2-7, with 8 bases lining up with TRBD1. Germline CDR1 reads SGHAT; CDR2 reads FQDESV (reference sequence). This CDR3 contains 15 residues. J lost 0 bases, V lost 5 bases, and 6 bases had no gene match. CDR3 DNA: TGTGCCAGCAGCATCCGGACAGGGCCCTCCTACGAGCAGTACTTC. This gives the protein CASSIRTGPSYEQYF.